This T cell receptor (beta chain) was identified in a study of identical twins. The study, taken as a whole, reports: Conclusions came from cross-sectional statistical analysis, not from following the same donors. Models underestimated out-of-frame TCR alpha sharing in monozygotic twins.

TCRdb processed the 5' RACE reads anew with MiXCR; each CDR3 protein has one entry. The data contain around 570,000 distinct CDR3 sequences, approximately 10% of them seen just once; the ten biggest clones take up roughly 3%. Every sampled donor was Caucasian and healthy. The table lists this clonotype with a few counts. Its antigen is currently unknown. The CDR3 covers 15 residues. Germline loops: CDR1 SGHAT, CDR2 FQNNGV. Trimming shortened V by 5 bases and J by 7 bases, and 18 bases separated the two germline ends. The sample also formed part of further work on yellow fever vaccine responses in identical twins. From that study: On the reported evidence, twins' vaccine T cell responses seemed partly convergent and partly personalized.

Specimen: PBMCs. The sequence came from a woman under 30 in good health. The chain combines TRBV11-2 with TRBJ2-1, with D tentatively TRBD2 (6 bases). CDR3 residues: CASSLSRGIRNEQFF. The CDR3 nucleotides are TGTGCCAGCAGCCTGTCTCGGGGGATAAGGAATGAGCAGTTCTTC.